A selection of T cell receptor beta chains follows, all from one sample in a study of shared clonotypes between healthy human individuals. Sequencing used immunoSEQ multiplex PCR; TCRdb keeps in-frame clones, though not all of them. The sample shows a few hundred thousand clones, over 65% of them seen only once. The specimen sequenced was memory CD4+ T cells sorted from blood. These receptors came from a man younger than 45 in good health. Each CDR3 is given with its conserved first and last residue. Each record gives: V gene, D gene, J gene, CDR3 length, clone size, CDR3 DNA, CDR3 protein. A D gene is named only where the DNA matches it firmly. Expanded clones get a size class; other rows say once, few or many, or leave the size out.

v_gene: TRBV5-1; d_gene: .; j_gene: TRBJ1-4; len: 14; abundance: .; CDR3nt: TGCGCCAGCAGCTTGGAGCGGGCCGGGGAAAAACTGTTTTTT; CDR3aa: CASSLERAGEKLFF
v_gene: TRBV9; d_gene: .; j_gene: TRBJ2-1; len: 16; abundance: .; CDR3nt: TGTGCCAGCAGCACCACTCCTCGACAGGATATCAATGAGCAGTTCTTC; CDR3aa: CASSTTPRQDINEQFF
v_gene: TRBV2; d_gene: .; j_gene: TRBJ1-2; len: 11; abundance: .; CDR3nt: TGTGCCAGCAGTGACAACTATGGCTACACCTTC; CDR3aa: CASSDNYGYTF
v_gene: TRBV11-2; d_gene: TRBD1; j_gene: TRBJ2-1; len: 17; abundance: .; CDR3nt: TGTGCCAGCAGCTTAGAGCGGGACAGGGGATCCTCCAATGAGCAGTTCTTC; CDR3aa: CASSLERDRGSSNEQFF
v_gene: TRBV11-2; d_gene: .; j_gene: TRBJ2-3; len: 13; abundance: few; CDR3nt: TGTGCCAGCAGACACACGCTCCGGACTACGCAGTATTTT; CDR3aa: CASRHTLRTTQYF
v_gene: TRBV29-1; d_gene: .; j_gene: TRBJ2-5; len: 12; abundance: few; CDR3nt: TGCAGCGTCATGGAGTTTCTGGAGACCCAGTACTTC; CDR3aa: CSVMEFLETQYF
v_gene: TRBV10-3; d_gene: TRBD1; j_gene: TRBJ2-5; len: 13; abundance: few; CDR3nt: TGTGCCATCAGGTGGACAGGGGGCGAGACCCAGTACTTC; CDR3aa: CAIRWTGGETQYF
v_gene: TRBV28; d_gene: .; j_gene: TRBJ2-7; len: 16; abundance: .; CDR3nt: TGTGCCAGCAGTTTATTGTCGACAGGCTTTCCCTACGAGCAGTACTTC; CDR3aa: CASSLLSTGFPYEQYF
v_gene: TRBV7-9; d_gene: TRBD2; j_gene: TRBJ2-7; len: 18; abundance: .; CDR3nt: TGTGCCAGCAGCTTACGGACGTTGGGGCAAGCGGGAACCTACGAGCAGTACTTC; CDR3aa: CASSLRTLGQAGTYEQYF
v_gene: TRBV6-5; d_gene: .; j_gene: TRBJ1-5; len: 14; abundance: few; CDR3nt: TGTGCCAGCAGTATGGGGAATAGCAATCAGCCCCAGCATTTT; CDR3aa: CASSMGNSNQPQHF
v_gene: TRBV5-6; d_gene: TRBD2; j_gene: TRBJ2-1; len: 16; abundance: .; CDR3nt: TGTGCCAGCAGCTTACCTAGCGGGAGGTACGACAATGAGCAGTTCTTC; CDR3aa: CASSLPSGRYDNEQFF
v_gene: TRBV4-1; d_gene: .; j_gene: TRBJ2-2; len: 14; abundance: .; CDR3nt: TGCGCCAGCAGCGGCGTTTGGGGCACCGGGGAGCTGTTTTTT; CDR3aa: CASSGVWGTGELFF
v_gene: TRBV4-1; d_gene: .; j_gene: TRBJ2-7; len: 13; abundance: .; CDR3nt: TGCGCCAGCAGCCGAGCCACAGATTACGAGCAGTACTTC; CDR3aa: CASSRATDYEQYF
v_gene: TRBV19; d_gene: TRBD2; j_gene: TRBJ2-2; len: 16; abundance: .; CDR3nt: TGTGCCAGTAGTAAGTCCGGGAGGGCGAACACCGGGGAGCTGTTTTTT; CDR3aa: CASSKSGRANTGELFF
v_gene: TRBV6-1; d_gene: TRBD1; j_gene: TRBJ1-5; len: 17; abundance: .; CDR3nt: TGTGCCAGCAGTGGGAAGACAGGGGGCGCGTTTAATCAGCCCCAGCATTTT; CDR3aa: CASSGKTGGAFNQPQHF
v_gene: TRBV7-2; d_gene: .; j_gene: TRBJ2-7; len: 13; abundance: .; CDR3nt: TGTGCCAGCAGCTTTCTTGGGGTTGTCGAGCAGTACTTC; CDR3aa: CASSFLGVVEQYF
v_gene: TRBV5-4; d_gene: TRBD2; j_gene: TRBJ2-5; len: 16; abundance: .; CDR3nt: TGTGCCAGCAGCTTGGCGGGACTAGCGGGAGCCCAGACCCAGTACTTC; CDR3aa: CASSLAGLAGAQTQYF
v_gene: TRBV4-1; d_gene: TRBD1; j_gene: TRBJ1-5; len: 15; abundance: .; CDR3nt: TGCGCCAGCAGCCATGCGACAGGGAACAATCAGCCCCAGCATTTT; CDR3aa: CASSHATGNNQPQHF
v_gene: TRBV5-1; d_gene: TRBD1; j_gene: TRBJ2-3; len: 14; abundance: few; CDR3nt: TGCGCCAGCAGCCCTACAGGGGGTGCAGATACGCAGTATTTT; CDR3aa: CASSPTGGADTQYF
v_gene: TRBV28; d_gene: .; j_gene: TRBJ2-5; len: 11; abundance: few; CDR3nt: TGTGCCAGCAGTTTACATGAGACCCAGTACTTC; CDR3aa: CASSLHETQYF
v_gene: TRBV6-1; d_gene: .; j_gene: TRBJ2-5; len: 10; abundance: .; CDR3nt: TGTGCCAGCAGTGAATATGCAAAATACTTC; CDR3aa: CASSEYAKYF
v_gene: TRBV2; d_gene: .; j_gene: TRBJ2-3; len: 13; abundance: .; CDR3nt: TGTGCCAGCAGTATAACAGGGGAGGGCACGCAGTATTTT; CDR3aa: CASSITGEGTQYF
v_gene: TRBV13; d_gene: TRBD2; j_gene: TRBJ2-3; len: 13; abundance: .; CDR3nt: TGTGCCGGCAGGGAGGGCCGGGCAGATACGCAGTATTTT; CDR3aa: CAGREGRADTQYF
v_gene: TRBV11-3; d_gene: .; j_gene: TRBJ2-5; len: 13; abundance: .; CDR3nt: TGTGCCAGCAGCTTAGGGTCCCAAGAGACCCAGTACTTC; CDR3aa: CASSLGSQETQYF
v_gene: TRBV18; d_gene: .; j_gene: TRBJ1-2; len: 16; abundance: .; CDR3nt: TGTGCCAGCTCACTTTCCTCGGACAGCTCTAACTATGGCTACACCTTC; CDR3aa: CASSLSSDSSNYGYTF
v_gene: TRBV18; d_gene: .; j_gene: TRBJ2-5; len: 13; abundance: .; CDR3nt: TGTGCCAGCTCACCCATGTACCAAGAGACCCAGTACTTC; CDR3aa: CASSPMYQETQYF
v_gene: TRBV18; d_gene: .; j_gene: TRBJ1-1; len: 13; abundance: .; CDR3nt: TGTGCCAGCTCACCACCAGGCGTCCCGGCAGCTTTCTTT; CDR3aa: CASSPPGVPAAFF
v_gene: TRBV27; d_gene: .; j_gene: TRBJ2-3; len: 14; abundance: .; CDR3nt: TGTGCCAGCAGCCTTTGGGAAGACACAGATACGCAGTATTTT; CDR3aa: CASSLWEDTDTQYF
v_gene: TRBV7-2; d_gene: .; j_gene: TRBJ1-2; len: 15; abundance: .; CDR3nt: TGTGCCAGCAGCTTAGCGCGAGAACAGGGTGGAGGCTACACCTTC; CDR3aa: CASSLAREQGGGYTF
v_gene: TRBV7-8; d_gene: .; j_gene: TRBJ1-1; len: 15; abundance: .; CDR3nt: TGTGCCAGCAGCACATCAGGGGTTGGAAGCACTGAAGCTTTCTTT; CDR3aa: CASSTSGVGSTEAFF
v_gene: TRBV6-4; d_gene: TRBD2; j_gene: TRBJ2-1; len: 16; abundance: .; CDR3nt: TGTGCCAGCAGTGACTCGAGCGGGAGGGTTAGCAATGAGCAGTTCTTC; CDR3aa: CASSDSSGRVSNEQFF
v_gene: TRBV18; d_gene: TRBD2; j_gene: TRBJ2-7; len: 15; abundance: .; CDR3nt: TGTGCCAGCTCACCTCCGTCTAGCGGGAGTCACGAGCAGTACTTC; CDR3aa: CASSPPSSGSHEQYF
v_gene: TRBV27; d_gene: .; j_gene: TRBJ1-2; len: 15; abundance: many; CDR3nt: TGTGCCAGCCGGCAAGGATCTAGCATCATCTATGGCTACACCTTC; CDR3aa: CASRQGSSIIYGYTF
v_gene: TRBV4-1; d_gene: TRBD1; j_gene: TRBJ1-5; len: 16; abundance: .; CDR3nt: TGCGCCAGCAGCCATATCGGGCAGGGGGCGTCTCAGCCCCAGCATTTT; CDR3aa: CASSHIGQGASQPQHF
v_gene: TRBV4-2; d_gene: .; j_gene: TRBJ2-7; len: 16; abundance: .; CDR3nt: TGTGCCAGCAGCCAAGATGTCGGAGGCTCGTCGTACGAGCAGTACTTC; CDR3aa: CASSQDVGGSSYEQYF
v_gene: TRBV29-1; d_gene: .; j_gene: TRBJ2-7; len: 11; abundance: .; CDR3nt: TGCAGCGCCTTGGGGGCCTACGAGCAGTACTTC; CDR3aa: CSALGAYEQYF
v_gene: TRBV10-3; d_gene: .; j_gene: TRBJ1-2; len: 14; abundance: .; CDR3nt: TGTGCCATCAGTATAGGGGCAGGGGCTGATGGCTACACCTTC; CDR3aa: CAISIGAGADGYTF
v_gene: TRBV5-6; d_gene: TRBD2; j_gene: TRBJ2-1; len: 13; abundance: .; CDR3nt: TGTGCCAGCAGCTCCCAAGCGGGGCGTGAGCAGTTCTTC; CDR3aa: CASSSQAGREQFF
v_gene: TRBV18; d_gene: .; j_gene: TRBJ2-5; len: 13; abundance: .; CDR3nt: TGTGCCAGCTCATCCCAGGGTGTCGAGACCCAGTACTTC; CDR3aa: CASSSQGVETQYF
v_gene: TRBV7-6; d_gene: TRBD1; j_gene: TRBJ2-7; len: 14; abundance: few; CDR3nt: TGTGCCAGCAGCGGCCGGGACAGGGGCTACGAGCAGTACTTC; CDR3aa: CASSGRDRGYEQYF
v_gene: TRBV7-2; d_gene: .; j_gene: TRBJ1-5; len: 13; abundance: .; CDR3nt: TGTGCCAGCAGCTTATGGGTTGAGCAGCCCCAGCATTTT; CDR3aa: CASSLWVEQPQHF
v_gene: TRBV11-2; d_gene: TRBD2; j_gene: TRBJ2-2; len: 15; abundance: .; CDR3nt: TGTGCCAGCAGCCCCCTAGCGGGAGGGGCCGGGGAGCTGTTTTTT; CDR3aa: CASSPLAGGAGELFF
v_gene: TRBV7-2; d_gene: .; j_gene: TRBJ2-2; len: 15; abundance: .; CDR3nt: TGTGCCAGCAACTTATTGGGCCCGAACACCGGGGAGCTGTTTTTT; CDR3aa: CASNLLGPNTGELFF
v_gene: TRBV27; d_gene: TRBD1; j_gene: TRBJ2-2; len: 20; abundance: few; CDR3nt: TGTGCCAGCAGTCGCGGGCTCCGGGACAGACGAGTTACGAACACCGGGGAGCTGTTTTTT; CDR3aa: CASSRGLRDRRVTNTGELFF
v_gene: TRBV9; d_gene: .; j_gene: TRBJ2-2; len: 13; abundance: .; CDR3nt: TGTGCCAGCAGCGTAGCGCAGCCCGGGGAGCTGTTTTTT; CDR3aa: CASSVAQPGELFF
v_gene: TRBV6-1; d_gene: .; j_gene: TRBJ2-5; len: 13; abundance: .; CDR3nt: TGTGCCACCCGAGGCGGGATGGAAGAGACCCAGTACTTC; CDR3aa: CATRGGMEETQYF
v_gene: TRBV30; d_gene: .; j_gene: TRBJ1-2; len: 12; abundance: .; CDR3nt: TGTGCCGGTCAACAGGGTACCTATGGCTACACCTTC; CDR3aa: CAGQQGTYGYTF
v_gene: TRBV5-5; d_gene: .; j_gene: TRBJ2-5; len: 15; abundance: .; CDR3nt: TGTGCCAGCAGTAACTACAGGGGAGGTGGGGAGACCCAGTACTTC; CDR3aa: CASSNYRGGGETQYF
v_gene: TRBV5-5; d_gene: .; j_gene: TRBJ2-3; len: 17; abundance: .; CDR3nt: TGTGCCAGCAGCCCCGGCTACGGGGGAGGAATCACAGATACGCAGTATTTT; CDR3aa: CASSPGYGGGITDTQYF
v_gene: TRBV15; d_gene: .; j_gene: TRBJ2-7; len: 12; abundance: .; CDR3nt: TGTGCCACCAGCAGAGAGGGGTACGAGCAGTACTTC; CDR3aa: CATSREGYEQYF